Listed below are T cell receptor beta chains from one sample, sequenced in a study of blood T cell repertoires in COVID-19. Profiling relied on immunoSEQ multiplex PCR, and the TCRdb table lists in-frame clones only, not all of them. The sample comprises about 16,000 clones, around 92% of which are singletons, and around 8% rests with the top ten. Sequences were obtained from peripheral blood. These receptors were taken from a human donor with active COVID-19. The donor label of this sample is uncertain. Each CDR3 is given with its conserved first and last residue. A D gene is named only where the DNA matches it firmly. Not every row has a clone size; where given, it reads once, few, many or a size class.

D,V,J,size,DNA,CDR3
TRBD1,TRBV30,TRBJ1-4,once,TGTGCCTGGACTAAAAGGGACAGGGGTGCAACTAATGAAAAACTGTTTTTT,CAWTKRDRGATNEKLFF
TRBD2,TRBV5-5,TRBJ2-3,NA,TGTGCCAGCAGCTTTTTCAGGCCTGGGACTAGCGGGAACACAGATACGCAGTATTTT,CASSFFRPGTSGNTDTQYF
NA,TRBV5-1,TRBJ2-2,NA,TGCGCCAGCAGCTCACAGGGTTACACCGGGGAGCTGTTTTTT,CASSSQGYTGELFF
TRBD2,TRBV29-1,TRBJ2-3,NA,TGCAGCGTTGAAGAGGGGACTAGCGGGAGAACAGATACGCAGTATTTT,CSVEEGTSGRTDTQYF
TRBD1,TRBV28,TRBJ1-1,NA,TGTGCCAGCAGTTTATCCTCGACAGGGGCGGTTGAAGCTTTCTTT,CASSLSSTGAVEAFF
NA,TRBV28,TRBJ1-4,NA,TGTGCCAGCAGTCACGGGGGAGCATGGGCGCCTAATGAAAAACTGTTTTTT,CASSHGGAWAPNEKLFF
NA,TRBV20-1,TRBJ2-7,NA,TGCAGTGTTAAACTCCGGGACGAGCAGTACTTC,CSVKLRDEQYF
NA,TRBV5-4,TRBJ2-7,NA,TGTGCCAGCAGCTACTCCACTCCTAGTGAATCCTACGAGCAGTACTTC,CASSYSTPSESYEQYF
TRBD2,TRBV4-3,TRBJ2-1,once,TGCGCCAGCAGCTTGGGACAGCGGGGGGTTGGTGAGCAGTTCTTC,CASSLGQRGVGEQFF
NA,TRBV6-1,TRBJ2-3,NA,TGTGCCAGCAGTGAATTGGGCAGTCGCACAGATACGCAGTATTTT,CASSELGSRTDTQYF
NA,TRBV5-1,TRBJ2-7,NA,TGCGCCAGCAGCTTGACCCCACAGGGATCCTACGAGCAGTACTTC,CASSLTPQGSYEQYF
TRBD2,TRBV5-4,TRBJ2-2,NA,TGTGCCAGCGGCTTGATCGGGGGGGGCGCGCCCGGGGAGCTGTTTTTT,CASGLIGGGAPGELFF
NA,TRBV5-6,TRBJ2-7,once,TGTGCCAGCAGCTTGGCTGGTAGGAGGAGCTCCTACGAGCAGTACTTC,CASSLAGRRSSYEQYF
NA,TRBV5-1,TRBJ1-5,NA,TGCGCCAGCAGTCAGGTGGCGGGTAGCAATCAGCCCCAGCATTTT,CASSQVAGSNQPQHF
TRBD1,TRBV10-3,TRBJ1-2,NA,TGTGCCATCAGTGAGTCTCCAGGGGGCCTTGGCTACACCTTC,CAISESPGGLGYTF
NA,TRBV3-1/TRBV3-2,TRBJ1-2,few,TGTGCCAGCAGCCTGGTGGCAGGGGCGAAGGGCTACACCTTC,CASSLVAGAKGYTF
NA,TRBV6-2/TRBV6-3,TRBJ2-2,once,TGTGCCAGCAGTTACCTCAGGAACACCGGGGAGCTGTTTTTT,CASSYLRNTGELFF
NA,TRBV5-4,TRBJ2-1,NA,TGTGCCAGCAGCTTGGGACACCCTGGAAGCTCCTACAATGAGCAGTTCTTC,CASSLGHPGSSYNEQFF
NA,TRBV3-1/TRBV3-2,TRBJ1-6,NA,TGTGCCAGCAGCCAAGGTCAAGGGGGTTTCTATTCACCCCTCCACTTT,CASSQGQGGFYSPLHF
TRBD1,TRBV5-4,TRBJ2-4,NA,TGTGCCAGCAGCCCTGGGACAGGGGGCTACGAAAACATTCAGTACTTC,CASSPGTGGYENIQYF
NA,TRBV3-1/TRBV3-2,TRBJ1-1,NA,TGTGCCAGCAGCCTGGGGGGGAACACTGAAGCTTTCTTT,CASSLGGNTEAFF
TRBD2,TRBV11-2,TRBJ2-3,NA,TGTGCCAGCAGCTCCGGGGGGGCTCTGAGCACAGATACGCAGTATTTT,CASSSGGALSTDTQYF
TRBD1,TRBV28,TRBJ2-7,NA,TGTGCCAGCAGGGGAGCCGGGACAGGGGACCACGAGCAGTACTTC,CASRGAGTGDHEQYF
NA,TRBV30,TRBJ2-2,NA,TGTGCCTGGATGGTTAGCGGGGAGCTGTTTTTT,CAWMVSGELFF
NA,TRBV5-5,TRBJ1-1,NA,TGTGCCAGCAGCTTGGCGTGGGGAGGCACTGAAGCTTTCTTT,CASSLAWGGTEAFF
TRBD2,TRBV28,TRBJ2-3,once,TGTGCCAGCAGTCTACTAGCGGGAGACACAGATACGCAGTATTTT,CASSLLAGDTDTQYF
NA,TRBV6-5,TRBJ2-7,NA,TGTGCCAGCAAATTCATCGAGTCAGGCGTCTACGAGCAGTACTTC,CASKFIESGVYEQYF
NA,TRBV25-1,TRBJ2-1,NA,TGTGCCAGCAAAGAAACAGGGTTCTACAATGAGCAGTTCTTC,CASKETGFYNEQFF
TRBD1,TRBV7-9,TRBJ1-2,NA,TGTGCCAGCAGCTTAGGAGGACAGGGGGCGGACTATGGCTACACCTTC,CASSLGGQGADYGYTF
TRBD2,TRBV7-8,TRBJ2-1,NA,TGTGCCAGCAGCATTGACTCGGGACTAGCGGGAGGGAAGAGCTCCTACAATGAGCAGTTCTTC,CASSIDSGLAGGKSSYNEQFF
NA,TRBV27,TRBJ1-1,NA,TGTGCCAGCAGGAAATCAGGGAACACTGAAGCTTTCTTT,CASRKSGNTEAFF
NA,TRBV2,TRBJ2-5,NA,TGTGCCAGCAGTGAAGGATTAGGGGGAACGGAGACCCAGTACTTC,CASSEGLGGTETQYF
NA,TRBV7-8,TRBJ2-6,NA,TGTGCCAGCAGCCCTTCGGTTCCGGGAGGGGCCAACGTCCTGACTTTC,CASSPSVPGGANVLTF
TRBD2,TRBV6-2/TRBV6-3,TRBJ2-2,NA,TGTGCCAGCAGCCCTAGAGCGGGAAAAAGCACCGGGGAGCTGTTTTTT,CASSPRAGKSTGELFF
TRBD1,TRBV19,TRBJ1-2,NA,TGTGCCAGTAGTGTCATAACCGGGACAGATTACTATGGCTACACCTTC,CASSVITGTDYYGYTF
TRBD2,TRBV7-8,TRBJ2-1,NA,TGTGCCAGCAGCCTAGAGGGACTAGCGTACGGGGAGCAGTTCTTC,CASSLEGLAYGEQFF